These 7 T cell receptor beta chains were all obtained from the same sample, sequenced in a study of identical twins. Each CDR3 protein is one row after TCRdb ran MiXCR on the 5' RACE reads. The sample has about 330,000 distinct CDR3 sequences; 10% to 15% are singletons. These records were also assigned to another study, of yellow fever vaccine responses in identical twins.

The specimen was CD8+ T cells sorted from blood. The receptor source for this set is a woman under 30 in good health.

This chain connects TRBV12-3 or TRBV12-4 to TRBJ2-3; TRBD2 aligns across 7 bases. V lost 3 bases and J lost 0; bases outside the gene matches: 3. The CDR3 is 15 amino acids. CDR3 region: CASSFGGGSTDTQYF. DNA of the CDR3: TGTGCCAGCAGTTTTGGGGGAGGGAGCACAGATACGCAGTATTTT.

This clonotype was seen ten or more times. This chain uses TRBV7-9 with TRBJ2-3, with a possible D match to TRBD1 (5 bases). V lost 1 base and J 2 bases, leaving 16 bases between the germline ends. Per the germline V gene, CDR1 is SEHNR and CDR2 is FQNEAQ (reference sequence). This CDR3 region has 17 residues. The DNA for the CDR3 is TGTGCCAGCAGCTTAGATCCTAGGGGTCCAACCACAGATACGCAGTATTTT. Its translation: CASSLDPRGPTTDTQYF.

The gene calls are TRBV2 and TRBJ2-1; 8 nucleotides line up with TRBD1. From germline, CDR1 is SNHLY and CDR2 FYNNEI. Trimming at V came to 6 bases and at J to 3 bases, leaving 1 base not matched to a gene. CDR3 size: 13 residues. The CDR3 is CASRTGVYNEQFF. DNA of the CDR3: TGTGCCAGCAGGACAGGGGTCTACAATGAGCAGTTCTTC.

This clonotype was seen a handful of times. This chain joins TRBV4-1 and TRBJ1-1; TRBD1 might be the D (6 bases). Per germline, CDR1 MGHRA and CDR2 YSYEKL. The CDR3 runs 15 residues. Trimming took 2 bases from V and 3 from J, leaving 13 bases between them. This CDR3 is CASSQRAGADTEAFF. CDR3 nucleotide sequence: TGCGCCAGCAGCCAAAGAGCAGGGGCGGACACTGAAGCTTTCTTT.

V and J are TRBV7-8 and TRBJ1-4; perhaps TRBD1 as D (6 bases). V lost 5 bases to trimming and J lost 14 bases, with 30 bases between them. This CDR3 comprises 17 residues. CDR1 is SGHVS and CDR2 is FQNEAQ in the germline V gene. CDR3 sequence (DNA): TGTGCCAGCAGCCACTTGCGAACAGGGATCGTGGGGACCCCCCTGTTTTTT. It yields the protein CASSHLRTGIVGTPLFF.

This rearrangement joins TRBV12-5 to TRBJ2-1; D is possibly TRBD1 or TRBD2 (5 bases each). The CDR3 length is 16 residues. From germline, CDR1 is LGHNT and CDR2 FRNRAP. V was pared by 1 base and J by 2 bases, with 12 bases between. CDR3 DNA: TGTGCTAGTGGTTTGGATGGGACCTCACCCTACAATGAGCAGTTCTTC. Translating gives CASGLDGTSPYNEQFF.

The chain recombines TRBV20-1 with TRBJ2-6; 12 nucleotides line up with TRBD1. Trimming at V came to 5 bases and at J to 4 bases, leaving 9 bases not matched to a gene. Germline-derived CDR1 and CDR2 are DFQATT and SNEGSKA (reference sequence). The CDR3 length is 17 residues. This CDR3 is CSARDGTGGAGANVLTF. In nucleotides, the CDR3 is TGCAGTGCTCGTGACGGGACAGGGGGCGCCGGGGCCAACGTCCTGACTTTC.